This T cell receptor (beta chain) derives from a study of shared clonotypes between healthy human individuals. Positively selected for CCR7, the CD45RO-negative cells used as naive CD8 cells excluded terminally differentiated effector memory CD45RA+ cells. The CDR3 runs 14 residues. From germline, CDR1 is SGHRS and CDR2 YFSETQ. V was shortened by 1 base and J by 2 bases, with 6 bases between the two germline ends. Clones were read by immunoSEQ multiplex PCR, and TCRdb kept only the in-frame ones, dropping some. The sample lists fewer than 850,000 clones; 90% to 98% were seen once. The gene calls are TRBV5-1 and TRBJ2-2, with D hard to call. Input material: naive CD8+ T cells sorted from blood. This receptor was obtained from a man aged 30 to 45 in good health. CDR3 residues: CASSLFGNTGELFF. The CDR3 DNA follows: TGCGCCAGCAGCTTGTTCGGAAACACCGGGGAGCTGTTTTTT.